Following are 17 T cell receptor beta chains from one sample sequenced in a study of blood T cells in healthy people across ages. Through a sample-barcoded 5' primer and a J-beta primer mix, a second PCR was run for roughly 6 to 11 cycles. From the 5' RACE reads, TCRdb called clonotypes with MiXCR, one entry per CDR3 protein. Of about 810,000 distinct CDR3 sequences listed, about 37% are singletons. The specimen was blood. Every receptor here comes from a man younger than 30 in good health.

The V and J genes are TRBV7-2 and TRBJ2-7, with D tentatively TRBD1 or TRBD2 (6 bases each). The length of the CDR3 is 14 residues. V gave up 4 bases and J gave up 3 bases, with 13 bases separating them. The germline gives CDR1 SGHTA, CDR2 FQGNSA. CDR3 in amino acids: CASSYTGAGYEQYF. CDR3 bases: TGTGCCAGCAGCTACACGGGGGCCGGCTACGAGCAGTACTTC.

V and J are TRBV20-1 and TRBJ1-1; no clear D. The V gene's germline CDR1 is DFQATT and CDR2 SNEGSKA (reference sequence). The length of the CDR3 is 12 residues. V lost 2 bases to trimming and J lost 5 bases, with 9 bases between them. The CDR3 DNA sequence: TGCAGTGCTAGACCTCTGGGGACTGAAGCTTTCTTT. Protein product: CSARPLGTEAFF.

The chain recombines TRBV5-1 with TRBJ2-1, with unresolved D. This CDR3 region has 15 residues. Germline values: CDR1 SGHRS, CDR2 YFSETQ. Trimming removed 4 bases at V and 7 bases at J, with 18 bases between. The CDR3 loop is CASSPEMDRTNEQFF. CDR3 DNA: TGCGCCAGCAGCCCGGAGATGGACCGTACAAATGAGCAGTTCTTC.

This clonotype occurred a few times. This chain connects TRBV20-1 to TRBJ1-1; D unclear. This CDR3 contains 11 residues. Germline loops: CDR1 DFQATT, CDR2 SNEGSKA (reference sequence). V was cut by 7 bases and J by 3 bases, with 9 bases left in between. CDR3 in DNA: TGCAGTGGGCAGGCGCACACTGAAGCTTTCTTT. Its translation is CSGQAHTEAFF.

Regarding this clonotype: An end of the junction does not agree with germline; a read error may underlie this. The chain employs TRBV20-1 and TRBJ1-5; D remains ambiguous. The CDR3 sequence is 13 residues long. The germline V gene encodes CDR1 DFQATT and CDR2 SNEGSKA (reference sequence). In DNA, the CDR3 is TGCAGTGCTATGGAAGGTAGCAACCAGCCCCAGCATTTT. Translated: CSAMEGSNQPQHF.

As regards this clonotype: This clone may be a read error of a much larger clone one base away. The J gene is TRBJ2-7, the V gene TRBV27; 9 positions agree with TRBD1. This CDR3 comprises 13 residues. The V gene end was trimmed by 8 bases and the J gene end by 3 bases; junction bases not matched to a gene: 5. Germline CDR1 is MNHEY and CDR2 is SMNVEV (reference sequence). The CDR3 DNA reads as TGTGCCAGCGGGACGACAGGGGGCTACGAGCAGTACTTC. It is translated as CASGTTGGYEQYF.

V gene TRBV5-1 combines with J gene TRBJ2-5; the D gene is possibly TRBD2 (6 bases). V gave up 1 base and J gave up 5 bases, with 9 bases separating them. The CDR3 contains 13 residues. CDR1 is SGHRS, CDR2 YFSETQ, per germline. CDR3 bases: TGCGCCAGCAGCTTGAAGGCGGGGGAGACCCAGTACTTC. It codes for CASSLKAGETQYF. The full variable domain, in which reference TRBV5-1 and TRBJ2-5 provide the parts outside the CDR3, is KAGVTQTPRYLIKTRGQQVTLSCSPISGHRSVSWYQQTPGQGLQFLFEYFSETQRNKGNFPGRFSGRQFSNSRSEMNVSTLELGDSALYLCASSLKAGETQYFGPGTRLLVL.

Ten or more counts support this clonotype. This rearrangement joins TRBV5-1 to TRBJ2-7, with 8 bases identical to TRBD1. V shed 4 bases and J 3 bases; nucleotides not matched to a gene: 6. The length of the CDR3 is 14 residues. Germline loops: CDR1 SGHRS, CDR2 YFSETQ. CDR3 DNA sequence: TGCGCCAGCAGCCCCGACAGGGGATACTACGAGCAGTACTTC. Encoded protein: CASSPDRGYYEQYF.

This chain uses TRBV20-1 with TRBJ2-2; 7 nucleotides agree with TRBD2. Germline loops: CDR1 DFQATT, CDR2 SNEGSKA (reference sequence). The CDR3 extends over 13 amino acids. With 5 bases clipped from V and 0 bases from J, the junction kept 0 bases outside the gene matches. As DNA, the CDR3 is TGCAGTGCTGGGGGGGCGAACACCGGGGAGCTGTTTTTT. Amino acid sequence: CSAGGANTGELFF.

V is TRBV2 and J is TRBJ1-6, with 7 bases matching TRBD1. Germline V gene sequence: CDR1 SNHLY, CDR2 FYNNEI. The ends lost 7 bases at V and 0 bases at J; junction bases unmatched: 6. This CDR3 region has 16 residues. CDR3 sequence: CASNPDRSSYNSPLHF. CDR3 DNA: TGTGCCAGCAATCCGGACAGGAGCTCCTATAATTCACCCCTCCACTTT.

The rearrangement links TRBV20-1 to TRBJ1-6, with D unresolved. The CDR3 length is 16 residues. Between the trimmed V and J ends, which lost 3 bases and 3 bases, there was a span of 15 bases. Germline-derived CDR1 and CDR2 are DFQATT and SNEGSKA (reference sequence). The CDR3 is CSASRRESLYNSPLHF. The CDR3 coding sequence is TGCAGTGCTAGTCGGCGGGAATCCCTCTATAATTCACCCCTCCACTTT.

This clonotype was observed a handful of times. The gene calls are TRBV12-3 or TRBV12-4 and TRBJ2-7; D is perhaps TRBD1 (5 bases). The germline V and J ends were trimmed by 5 bases and 7 bases, with 15 bases remaining between them. This CDR3 has 13 residues. CDR3 DNA: TGTGCCAGCAGTCCGATGACAGACAATGAGCAGTACTTC. Protein: CASSPMTDNEQYF.

This clonotype came up many times. The rearrangement joins TRBV9 to TRBJ2-5; a possible D gene is TRBD1 (5 bases). Germline values: CDR1 SGDLS, CDR2 YYNGEE. CDR3 length: 14 residues. The V end was cut by 4 bases, the J end by 11 bases, with 21 bases between. For the CDR3, the DNA is TGTGCCAGCAGCTCGCACCAGGGAACTCCTGAGCAGTACTTC. Residues: CASSSHQGTPEQYF.

V gene TRBV7-2 combines with J gene TRBJ2-1; TRBD2 is a possible D gene (5 bases). Trimming removed 5 bases from V and 9 bases from J, with 17 bases in between. CDR3 size: 14 residues. Germline CDR1 and CDR2: SGHTA and FQGNSA. As DNA, the CDR3 is TGTGCCAGCAGCCAGGACTCGGACGTCCCTGAGCAGTTCTTC. Translation: CASSQDSDVPEQFF.

A single count supports this clonotype. The chain couples TRBV6-5 to TRBJ2-3; 12 bases agree with TRBD2. With 8 bases clipped from V and 2 bases from J, the junction kept 8 bases outside the gene matches. The length of the CDR3 is 16 residues. Germline CDR1 and CDR2: MNHEY and SVGAGI. CDR3 sequence reads: CASLAGGLSYTDTQYF. CDR3 DNA sequence: TGTGCCAGCCTAGCGGGGGGGCTCTCCTACACAGATACGCAGTATTTT.

V and J are TRBV20-1 and TRBJ1-6, with unresolved D. Trimming shortened V by 4 bases and J by 8 bases, and 18 bases separated the two germline ends. CDR1 is DFQATT and CDR2 is SNEGSKA in the germline V gene (reference sequence). The CDR3 length is 15 residues. CDR3 loop: CSAKAGGLRDSPLHF. DNA for the CDR3: TGCAGTGCTAAAGCAGGCGGGCTTAGGGATTCACCCCTCCACTTT.

In this sample, this clonotype turned up once. This chain joins TRBV7-2 and TRBJ2-1, with 10 positions matching TRBD2. The J call may be wrong; the DNA end is better matched by TRBJ2-7. The germline gives CDR1 SGHTA, CDR2 FQGNSA. This CDR3 region has 15 residues. CDR3 bases: TGTGCCAGCAGCGTCCTAGCGGGGGAGGGAAATGAGCAGTACTTC. Residues: CASSVLAGEGNEQYF.